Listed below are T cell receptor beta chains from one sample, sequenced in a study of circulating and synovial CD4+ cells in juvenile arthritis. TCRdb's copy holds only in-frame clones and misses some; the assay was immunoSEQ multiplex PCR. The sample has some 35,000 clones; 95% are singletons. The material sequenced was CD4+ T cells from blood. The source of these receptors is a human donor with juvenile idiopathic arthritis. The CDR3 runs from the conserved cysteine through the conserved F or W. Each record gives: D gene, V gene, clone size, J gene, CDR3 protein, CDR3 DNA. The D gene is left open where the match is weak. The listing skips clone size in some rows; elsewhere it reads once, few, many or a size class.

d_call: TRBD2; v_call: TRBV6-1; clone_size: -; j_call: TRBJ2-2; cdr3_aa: CASSERGDTGELFF; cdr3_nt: TGTGCCAGCAGTGAACGGGGGGACACCGGGGAGCTGTTTTTT
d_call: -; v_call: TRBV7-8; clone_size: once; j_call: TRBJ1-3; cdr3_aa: CASSFRQGGNTIYF; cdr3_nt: TGTGCCAGCAGCTTCCGCCAGGGAGGAAACACCATATATTTT
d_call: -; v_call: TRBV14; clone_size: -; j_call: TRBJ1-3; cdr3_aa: CASSQGLYAGRSGNTIYF; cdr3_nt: TGTGCCAGCAGCCAAGGGTTATACGCAGGGCGGTCTGGAAACACCATATATTTT
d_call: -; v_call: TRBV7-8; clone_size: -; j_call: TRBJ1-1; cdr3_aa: CASSSQRGGDAFF; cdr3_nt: TGTGCCAGCAGCTCTCAAAGGGGGGGAGATGCTTTCTTT
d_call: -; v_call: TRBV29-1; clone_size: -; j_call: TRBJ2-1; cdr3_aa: CSYYRVRQFF; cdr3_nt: TGCAGCTACTACAGGGTAAGGCAGTTCTTC
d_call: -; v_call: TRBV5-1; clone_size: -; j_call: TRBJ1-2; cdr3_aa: CASSPIPSGYGYTF; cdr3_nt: TGCGCCAGCAGCCCCATCCCGTCGGGCTATGGCTACACCTTC
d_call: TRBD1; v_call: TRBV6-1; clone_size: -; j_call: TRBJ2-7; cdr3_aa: CAGRRQGTDEQYF; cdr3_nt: TGTGCCGGGCGCCGACAGGGGACCGACGAGCAGTACTTC
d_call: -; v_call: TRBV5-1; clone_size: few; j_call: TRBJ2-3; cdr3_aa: CASSLQGTDTQYF; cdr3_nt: TGCGCCAGCAGCTTGCAGGGCACAGATACGCAGTATTTT
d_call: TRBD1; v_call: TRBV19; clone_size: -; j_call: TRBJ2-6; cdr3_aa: CASSTPGQVISGANVLTF; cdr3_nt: TGTGCCAGTAGTACACCGGGACAGGTGATCTCTGGGGCCAACGTCCTGACTTTC
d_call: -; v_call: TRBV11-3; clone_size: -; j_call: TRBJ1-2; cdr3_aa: CASSLDLDGRREEGNYGYTF; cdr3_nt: TGTGCCAGCAGCTTAGATTTGGACGGGCGCAGGGAAGAAGGTAACTATGGCTACACCTTC
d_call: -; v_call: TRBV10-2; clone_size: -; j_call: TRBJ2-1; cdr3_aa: CASSESTGPGRSYNEQFF; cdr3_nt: TGCGCCAGCAGTGAGTCGACGGGTCCAGGGAGGTCTTACAATGAGCAGTTCTTC
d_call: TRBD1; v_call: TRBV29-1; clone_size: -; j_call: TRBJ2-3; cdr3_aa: CSVDADRDTDTQYF; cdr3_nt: TGCAGCGTTGATGCGGACAGGGACACAGATACGCAGTATTTT
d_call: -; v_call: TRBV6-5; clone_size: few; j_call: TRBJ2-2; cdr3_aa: CASSYSARNTGELFF; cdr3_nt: TGTGCCAGCAGTTACTCGGCCAGGAACACCGGGGAGCTGTTTTTT
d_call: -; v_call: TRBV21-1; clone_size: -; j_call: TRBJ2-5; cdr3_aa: CASTIRQVTQYF; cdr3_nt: TGTGCCAGCACTATCCGCCAGGTGACCCAGTACTTC
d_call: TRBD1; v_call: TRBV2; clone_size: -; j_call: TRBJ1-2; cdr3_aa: CAKSTGVALSGYTF; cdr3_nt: TGTGCCAAGTCGACAGGGGTCGCTTTGAGTGGCTACACCTTC
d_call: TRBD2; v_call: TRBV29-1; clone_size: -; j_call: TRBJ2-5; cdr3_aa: CSGSAGEETQYF; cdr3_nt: TGCAGCGGCTCTGCGGGGGAAGAGACCCAGTACTTC
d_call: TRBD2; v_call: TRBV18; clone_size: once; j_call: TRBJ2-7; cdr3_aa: CASSELVRTSAYEQYF; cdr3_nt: TGTGCCAGCTCAGAACTGGTTCGGACTAGCGCGTACGAGCAGTACTTC